This T cell receptor beta chain was recovered during a study of T cell repertoires in cytomegalovirus infection. Study-level information: Based on public TCR beta signatures, there were indications of CMV infection and of a matching HLA type. Regarding the study as a whole: Ex vivo, HLA-C-restricted CMV-specific TCR beta clonotypes prevailed over the rest of the response. Carriage of CMV together with the relevant HLA was identifiable through cumulative public TCR beta family frequency.

The CDR3 runs to 12 residues. Trimming took 5 bases from V and 4 from J, leaving 6 bases between them. In germline, CDR1 is SGHTA, CDR2 FQGNSA. MiXCR, run by TCRdb on the reads, gives a single entry per CDR3 protein. The sample carries about 160,000 distinct CDR3 sequences, about a fifth recorded once. Turning to this clonotype: The target antigen is unknown.

Here the sequenced sample was CD8+ T cells from cultured PBMCs, taken from culture after CMV antigen stimulation. This receptor was identified in a human donor in good health (CMV status not recorded). Some clones in this sample may be carry-over from other donors' samples. The chain links TRBV7-2 to TRBJ1-5; D gene unclear. CDR3 coding DNA: TGTGCCAGCAGCACCCAGAATCAGCCCCAGCATTTT. Its translation: CASSTQNQPQHF.